This T cell receptor (beta chain) was identified in a study of CD8+CD57+ T cells in acquired aplastic anemia. General observations from the study: The same twenty-nine CD8+ CDR3 sequences occurred in patients and in controls.

Germline loops: CDR1 DFQATT, CDR2 SNEGSKA (reference sequence). The CDR3 runs 10 residues. The V gene lost 6 bases and the J gene lost 5 bases, with 7 bases spanning the gap. On this clonotype itself: Its antigen is unknown.

TCR beta VDJ combinations and CDR3 sequences were profiled from genomic DNA. Via MiXCR, TCRdb re-called the reads, giving one row per CDR3 protein. The sample lists 150,000 to 200,000 distinct CDR3 sequences, approximately 52% occurring once. Sequencing involved patients with CD8+CD57+ cell expansion previously shown by flow cytometry. Every patient was diagnosed with severe acquired aplastic anemia. Patients had undergone no therapy by the time their blood was sampled. The sequence was collected from a human donor with aplastic anemia. The chain uses TRBV20-1 and TRBJ2-5; no clear D. The material sequenced was sorted CD4+, CD8+, or CD8+CD57+ T cells (not recorded which) from PBMCs. CDR3 residues: CSATDETQYF. CDR3 in DNA: TGCAGTGCCACGGACGAGACCCAGTACTTC.